This passage covers 24 T cell receptor beta chains from one sample sequenced in a study of identical twins. TCRdb called the 5' RACE reads again in MiXCR, with one record for every CDR3 protein. The table lists roughly 480,000 distinct CDR3 sequences, 20% to 25% of them singletons, with about 2.7% in the top ten. These same data were also listed under a study on T cells expressing NK-cell markers.

Sequencing was carried out using CD4+ T cells sorted from blood. The receptors originated from a young woman in good health.

The J gene is TRBJ2-3, the V gene TRBV5-5; D gene unclear. CDR3 size: 14 residues. The germline CDR1 and CDR2 sequences are SGHKS and YYEKEE (reference sequence). V lost 4 bases, J lost 4 bases, and 13 bases lay in between. The CDR3 is CASSGRYRADTQYF. The DNA for the CDR3 is TGTGCCAGCAGCGGTCGTTACCGGGCAGATACGCAGTATTTT.

This clonotype came up many times. V gene TRBV7-3 combines with J gene TRBJ2-1; the D gene is possibly TRBD2 (5 bases). This CDR3 comprises 13 residues. Deletions cut 3 bases from V and 6 bases from J, with 9 bases between. CDR1 SGHTA and CDR2 FQGTGA come from the germline V gene. The DNA for the CDR3 is TGTGCCAGCAGCTTGTCGGGGTCCAATGAGCAGTTCTTC. Its protein is CASSLSGSNEQFF. The variable domain in full, with the rest retrieved from reference TRBV7-3 and TRBJ2-1, is GAGVSQTPSNKVTEKGKYVELRCDPISGHTALYWYRQSLGQGPEFLIYFQGTGAADDSGLPNDRFFAVRPEGSVSTLKIQRTERGDSAVYLCASSLSGSNEQFFGPGTRLTVL.

The J gene is TRBJ2-7, the V gene TRBV5-8; 14 bases map to TRBD2. Trimming cost V 4 bases and J 7 bases; bases outside gene matches: 7. The germline V gene encodes CDR1 SGHTS and CDR2 YDEGEE. This CDR3 spans 15 amino acids. CDR3 in amino acids: CASSLRTSGGLEQYF. The CDR3 nucleotides read TGTGCCAGCAGCCTTAGGACTAGCGGGGGGCTTGAGCAGTACTTC. Combining the CDR3 with reference TRBV5-8 and TRBJ2-7 gives the whole variable domain EAGVTQSPTHLIKTRGQQATLRCSPISGHTSVYWYQQALGLGLQFLLWYDEGEERNRGNFPPRFSGRQFPNYSSELNVNALELEDSALYLCASSLRTSGGLEQYFGPGTRLTVT.

The chain employs TRBV4-3 and TRBJ2-7; D may be TRBD2 (5 bases). Trimming left V 1 base short and J 2 bases short, with 12 bases between. There are 15 residues in the CDR3. In germline, CDR1 is LGHNA, CDR2 YSLEER. CDR3 in amino acids: CASSQVRGPAYEQYF. The CDR3 nucleotides read TGCGCCAGCAGCCAAGTTCGGGGTCCTGCCTACGAGCAGTACTTC.

This clonotype was recorded a few times. The chain employs TRBV6-5 and TRBJ1-2; D may be TRBD1 (5 bases). Per germline, CDR1 MNHEY and CDR2 SVGAGI. V shed 5 bases and J shed 7 bases, with 11 bases lying between them. The CDR3 has 12 residues. CDR3 bases: TGTGCCAGCAGTGCCAGGGCGGGTGGCTACACCTTC. Its translation: CASSARAGGYTF.

The rearrangement joins TRBV20-1 to TRBJ1-5; no reliable D call. Germline V CDR1 and CDR2: DFQATT, SNEGSKA (reference sequence). V lost 3 bases to trimming and J lost 0 bases, with 6 bases between them. There are 13 residues in the CDR3. CDR3 amino acids: CSASGPSNQPQHF. The DNA of the CDR3 is TGCAGTGCTAGTGGGCCTAGCAATCAGCCCCAGCATTTT.

This clonotype has just a few counts. V usage is TRBV29-1 and J usage is TRBJ2-7; 10 nucleotides line up with TRBD1. Per germline, CDR1 SQVTM and CDR2 ANQGSEA. This CDR3 is 13 amino acids long. After removal of 7 bases from V and 2 bases from J, the junction contained 5 bases not matched to a gene. In DNA, the CDR3 is TGCAGCGCCGGGACAGGGGTCACCTACGAGCAGTACTTC. Protein: CSAGTGVTYEQYF.

Only a few counts were recorded for this clonotype. The V call is TRBV7-2, the J call TRBJ2-2; 9 nucleotides agree with TRBD2. The CDR3 loop spans 16 amino acids. CDR1 is SGHTA and CDR2 is FQGNSA in the germline V gene. After removal of 4 bases from V and 6 bases from J, the junction contained 9 bases not matched to a gene. The CDR3 DNA reads TGTGCCAGCAGCTCCCGCGGGAGGGGTTCCCCCGGGGAGCTGTTTTTT. Translated, it gives CASSSRGRGSPGELFF.

This clonotype has a handful of counts. This chain connects TRBV6-1 to TRBJ1-1, with 11 bases fitting TRBD1. The germline CDR1 and CDR2 sequences are MNHNS and SASEGT. V lost 6 bases and J lost 4; bases outside the gene matches: 7. This CDR3 is 15 amino acids long. CDR3 in amino acids: CASRRTGGASTEAFF. The CDR3 DNA is TGTGCCAGCAGAAGGACAGGGGGCGCGAGCACTGAAGCTTTCTTT.

The rearrangement uses TRBV6-1 and TRBJ2-2, with a tentative D call TRBD1 (5 bases). This CDR3 is 13 amino acids long. V lost 5 bases and J lost 4, with 8 bases in between. CDR1 and CDR2 from the germline V gene are MNHNS and SASEGT. Here the CDR3 reads CASSHGATGELFF. The DNA for the CDR3 is TGTGCCAGCAGTCATGGGGCCACCGGGGAGCTGTTTTTT.

V is TRBV20-1 and J is TRBJ2-7, with D maybe TRBD2 (6 bases). Germline loops: CDR1 DFQATT, CDR2 SNEGSKA (reference sequence). V lost 6 bases and J 4 bases, leaving 13 bases between the germline ends. The CDR3 has 12 residues. CDR3 region: CSADSRGYEQYF. DNA of the CDR3: TGCAGTGCGGACTCCCGGGGGTACGAGCAGTACTTC.

The chain combines TRBV12-3 or TRBV12-4 with TRBJ1-1; D is uncertain. With 2 bases removed from V and 6 bases from J, the gap between germline ends came to 4 bases. CDR3 length: 11 residues. DNA for the CDR3: TGTGCCAGCAGTTTATCCCCTGAAGCTTTCTTT. It yields the protein CASSLSPEAFF.

This sequence joins TRBV20-1 and TRBJ2-7, with 7 bases identical to TRBD1. The CDR3 consists of 14 residues. The V gene's germline CDR1 is DFQATT and CDR2 SNEGSKA (reference sequence). Unmatched junction bases numbered 8, after V lost 5 bases and J lost 1 base. CDR3 region: CSAGLTGKSYEQYF. Here the CDR3 DNA reads TGCAGTGCTGGCCTGACAGGGAAATCCTACGAGCAGTACTTC.

This chain links TRBV4-2 with TRBJ2-5; TRBD2 agrees at 11 bases. CDR3 length equals 16 residues. Trimming took 4 bases from V and 5 from J; bases not matched to a gene: 9. CDR1 is LGHNA and CDR2 is YNFKEQ in the germline V gene. The CDR3 DNA sequence: TGTGCCAGCAGCCTCGGGACTAGCGGTTCATGGGAGACCCAGTACTTC. Translated: CASSLGTSGSWETQYF.

This clonotype was detected a few times. The chain carries TRBV5-4 and TRBJ2-5; tentatively, D is TRBD1 (6 bases). This CDR3 comprises 14 residues. Per germline, CDR1 SGHNT and CDR2 YYREEE (reference sequence). The V end was cut by 4 bases, the J end by 5 bases, with 15 bases between. CDR3 amino acids: CASSGPRGRETQYF. CDR3 coding DNA: TGTGCCAGCAGCGGCCCCAGGGGTAGGGAGACCCAGTACTTC.

V gene TRBV20-1 combines with J gene TRBJ2-5, with a possible D match to TRBD1 (5 bases). CDR1 and CDR2 from the germline V gene are DFQATT and SNEGSKA (reference sequence). This CDR3 comprises 13 residues. Between the trimmed V and J ends, which lost 6 bases and 3 bases, there was a span of 14 bases. CDR3 region: CSAAKGQKETQYF. CDR3 nucleotide sequence: TGCAGTGCCGCGAAGGGGCAGAAAGAGACCCAGTACTTC.

V is TRBV5-1 and J is TRBJ2-2; D uncertain. The CDR3 has 14 amino acids. Deletions cut 5 bases from V and 6 bases from J, with 14 bases between. CDR1 and CDR2 (germline): SGHRS, YFSETQ. CDR3 region: CASSYRGRAGELFF. The CDR3 DNA is TGCGCCAGCAGTTACCGCGGCCGGGCCGGGGAGCTGTTTTTT.

The chain recombines TRBV21-1 with TRBJ2-5. TRBV21-1 is a recognized pseudogene. The CDR3 length is 12 residues. The CDR3 sequence is CASRTSQETQYF. The DNA for the CDR3 is TGTGCCAGCAGGACCTCTCAAGAGACCCAGTACTTC.

This clonotype has more than one count but fewer than ten. The chain joins TRBV7-2 to TRBJ2-1; D is uncertain. Germline V gene sequence: CDR1 SGHTA, CDR2 FQGNSA. Trimming took off 5 bases at V and 8 bases at J, with 13 bases between the two ends. The CDR3 contains 13 residues. The CDR3 nucleotides read TGTGCCAGCAGCCACCTAGGAGTAGATGAGCAGTTCTTC. Translating it yields CASSHLGVDEQFF. The complete variable domain, with remaining parts taken from reference TRBV7-2 and TRBJ2-1, reads GAGVSQSPSNKVTEKGKDVELRCDPISGHTALYWYRQSLGQGLEFLIYFQGNSAPDKSGLPSDRFSAERTGGSVSTLTIQRTQQEDSAVYLCASSHLGVDEQFFGPGTRLTVL.

CDR3 loop: CASKTTWELFF. As DNA, the CDR3 is TGTGCCAGCAAAACGACCTGGGAGCTGTTTTTT. The V gene is TRBV2, the J gene TRBJ2-2; no definite D call. This CDR3 has 11 amino acids. Trimming cost V 7 bases and J 9 bases, with 9 bases left between them. CDR1 is SNHLY, CDR2 FYNNEI, per germline. The complete variable domain, with remaining parts taken from reference TRBV2 and TRBJ2-2, reads EPEVTQTPSHQVTQMGQEVILRCVPISNHLYFYWYRQILGQKVEFLVSFYNNEISEKSEIFDDQFSVERPDGSNFTLKIRSTKLEDSAMYFCASKTTWELFFGEGSRLTVL.

This clonotype was recorded a few times. The chain employs TRBV25-1 and TRBJ2-7, with a possible D match to TRBD1 (6 bases). Germline V gives CDR1 MGHDK, CDR2 SYGVNS. V lost 4 bases, J lost 2 bases, and 12 bases lay in between. The CDR3 length is 14 residues. The CDR3: CASSGQGTTYEQYF. The DNA of the CDR3 is TGTGCCAGCAGTGGTCAGGGGACCACCTACGAGCAGTACTTC.

This chain connects TRBV10-3 to TRBJ2-2; a weak D match, TRBD1 (5 bases). V lost 3 bases and J 8 bases, leaving 19 bases between the germline ends. This CDR3 spans 16 amino acids. From germline, CDR1 is ENHRY and CDR2 SYGVKD. This chain's CDR3 is CAISDLDSLRKGELFF. As DNA, the CDR3 is TGTGCCATCAGTGACCTTGACAGTCTACGAAAAGGGGAGCTGTTTTTT.

V gene TRBV6-1 combines with J gene TRBJ2-7; a weak D match, TRBD2 (6 bases). This CDR3 contains 15 residues. Germline CDR1 and CDR2: MNHNS and SASEGT. With 1 base removed from V and 7 bases from J, the gap between germline ends came to 17 bases. The CDR3 region is CASSEGSSGTREQYF. Written as DNA, the CDR3 is TGTGCCAGCAGTGAAGGGAGTAGCGGAACGCGGGAGCAGTACTTC.

The J gene is TRBJ2-1, the V gene TRBV6-5; TRBD1 or TRBD2 may be the D gene (5 bases each). V shed 5 bases and J shed 3 bases, with 14 bases lying between them. Germline V gives CDR1 MNHEY, CDR2 SVGAGI. There are 15 residues in the CDR3. The CDR3 here is CASSLPGTGYNEQFF. The CDR3 DNA is TGTGCCAGCAGTCTACCCGGGACGGGCTACAATGAGCAGTTCTTC.